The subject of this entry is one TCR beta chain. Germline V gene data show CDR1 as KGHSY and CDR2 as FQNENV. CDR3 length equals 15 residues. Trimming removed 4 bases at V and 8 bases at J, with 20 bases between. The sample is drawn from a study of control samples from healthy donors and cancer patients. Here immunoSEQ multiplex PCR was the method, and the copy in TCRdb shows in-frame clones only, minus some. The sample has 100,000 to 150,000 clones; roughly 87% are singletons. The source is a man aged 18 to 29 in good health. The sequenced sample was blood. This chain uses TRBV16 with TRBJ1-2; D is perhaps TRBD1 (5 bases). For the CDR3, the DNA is TGTGCCAGCAGCCGCCGAGCGGTTATCGAGGGGGGCTACACCTTC. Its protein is CASSRRAVIEGGYTF.